Reported below is one T cell receptor beta chain. Libraries were prepared by immunoSEQ multiplex PCR; TCRdb keeps only in-frame clonotypes and omits some of them. Of roughly 250,000 clones detected, roughly 87% appear once; the ten largest clones hold under 6.5%. This sample was included in a study of blood T cell repertoires in COVID-19. Overall study: Sites in the United States, Italy and Spain provided acute and convalescent COVID-19 samples. T cells, B-cell-depleted T cells, or PBMCs supplied cDNA or gDNA.

J was trimmed by 8 bases and V by 5 bases; bases with no gene match: 8. The germline gives CDR1 SGHNT, CDR2 YYREEE (reference sequence). CDR3 length equals 15 residues. Enrollees, roughly 18 to 90 years old, lived in approximately 25 US areas. The chain combines TRBV5-4 with TRBJ2-1, with 12 bases fitting TRBD2. This TCR derives from a woman in her thirties with acute COVID-19. Material for sequencing was PBMCs or T cells enriched from blood (not recorded which). The CDR3: CASSHRTSGAYEQFF. The CDR3 DNA reads as TGTGCCAGCAGTCACCGGACTAGCGGGGCCTATGAGCAGTTCTTC.